These T cell receptor beta chains were read from a single sample in a study of CD8 T cells in ankylosing spondylitis. TCRdb re-analysed the 5' RACE reads in MiXCR, keeping a single row per CDR3 protein. The sample shows about 840,000 distinct CDR3 sequences, about an eighth of them seen only once. Sequenced material: blood, either unsorted or a sorted T cell fraction (not recorded which). The receptors were sampled from a male donor with ankylosing spondylitis. Both conserved end residues are part of each CDR3. The order of the fields is V gene, J gene, CDR3 protein.

v_call: TRBV5-1; j_call: TRBJ2-3; cdr3_aa: CASSLGRAQYF
v_call: TRBV20-1; j_call: TRBJ2-5; cdr3_aa: CSASVGPQETQYF
v_call: TRBV12-5; j_call: TRBJ2-7; cdr3_aa: CASGLNSPGSSSYEQYF
v_call: TRBV6-2/TRBV6-3; j_call: TRBJ2-5; cdr3_aa: CASSSDTGTQYF
v_call: TRBV6-1; j_call: TRBJ1-5; cdr3_aa: CASSEQSNNQPQHF
v_call: TRBV24-1; j_call: TRBJ2-1; cdr3_aa: CATSDTGGVPYNEQFF
v_call: TRBV29-1; j_call: TRBJ2-7; cdr3_aa: CSVDPGTYEQYF
v_call: TRBV28; j_call: TRBJ1-5; cdr3_aa: CASSLSGTGSSQPQHF
v_call: TRBV7-8; j_call: TRBJ1-2; cdr3_aa: CASSLRTGNYGYTF
v_call: TRBV5-1; j_call: TRBJ2-7; cdr3_aa: CASSPWTAPYEQYF
v_call: TRBV7-2; j_call: TRBJ2-3; cdr3_aa: CASSQGWASTDTQYF
v_call: TRBV5-1; j_call: TRBJ1-4; cdr3_aa: CASSVDSRVATNEKLFF
v_call: TRBV6-5; j_call: TRBJ2-2; cdr3_aa: CASSSPGGNTGELFF
v_call: TRBV25-1; j_call: TRBJ2-1; cdr3_aa: CASSAHTSGRFPYNEQFF
v_call: TRBV29-1; j_call: TRBJ2-1; cdr3_aa: CSVDRGISPEQFF
v_call: TRBV5-1; j_call: TRBJ2-2; cdr3_aa: CASNPQGAGELFF
v_call: TRBV20-1; j_call: TRBJ1-2; cdr3_aa: CSAPRQATSNYGYTF
v_call: TRBV6-5; j_call: TRBJ2-7; cdr3_aa: CASSYLEYSYEQYF
v_call: TRBV6-1; j_call: TRBJ2-1; cdr3_aa: CASSPLASSYNEQFF
v_call: TRBV20-1; j_call: TRBJ2-1; cdr3_aa: CSARAQVGRAYNEQFF
v_call: TRBV10-3; j_call: TRBJ2-5; cdr3_aa: CATRGLAGEETQYF
v_call: TRBV5-1; j_call: TRBJ1-1; cdr3_aa: CASSARPGVRTEAFF
v_call: TRBV20-1; j_call: TRBJ2-1; cdr3_aa: CSASGLNHNEQFF
v_call: TRBV5-1; j_call: TRBJ2-5; cdr3_aa: CASSSGTGGGTQYF
v_call: TRBV4-2; j_call: TRBJ2-7; cdr3_aa: CASSLLGQGAKEQYF
v_call: TRBV4-3; j_call: TRBJ1-2; cdr3_aa: CASSPEGEGYGYTF
v_call: TRBV28; j_call: TRBJ2-1; cdr3_aa: CASIRGGFSSYNEQFF
v_call: TRBV18; j_call: TRBJ1-2; cdr3_aa: CASSPFRTENYGYTF
v_call: TRBV29-1; j_call: TRBJ1-4; cdr3_aa: CSAAGQHVPEKLFF
v_call: TRBV20-1; j_call: TRBJ1-5; cdr3_aa: CSAITGGFDQPQHF
v_call: TRBV15; j_call: TRBJ1-1; cdr3_aa: CATSRVTMNTEAFF
v_call: TRBV5-1; j_call: TRBJ2-1; cdr3_aa: CASSFGTSGGENEQFF
v_call: TRBV7-2; j_call: TRBJ2-1; cdr3_aa: CASSVSLAGSYNEQFF
v_call: TRBV15; j_call: TRBJ1-4; cdr3_aa: CATSRGGLDEKLFF
v_call: TRBV7-6; j_call: TRBJ1-4; cdr3_aa: CASSLGNFQLATNEKLFF
v_call: TRBV12-3/TRBV12-4; j_call: TRBJ1-5; cdr3_aa: CASSPRLFNQPQHF
v_call: TRBV5-1; j_call: TRBJ2-6; cdr3_aa: CASSTGKDGANVLTF
v_call: TRBV4-3; j_call: TRBJ2-7; cdr3_aa: CASSQDYPGAGLTYEQYF
v_call: TRBV29-1; j_call: TRBJ2-7; cdr3_aa: CSVETGTDSSYEQYF
v_call: TRBV6-5; j_call: TRBJ2-5; cdr3_aa: CASSYQTATPSETQYF
v_call: TRBV9; j_call: TRBJ2-5; cdr3_aa: CASSAGPEGETQYF
v_call: TRBV25-1; j_call: TRBJ1-2; cdr3_aa: CASSESGYLLYGYTF
v_call: TRBV7-9; j_call: TRBJ2-7; cdr3_aa: CASSFRGSGSYEQYF
v_call: TRBV6-1; j_call: TRBJ1-6; cdr3_aa: CASSEEAVTPLHF
v_call: TRBV10-3; j_call: TRBJ1-2; cdr3_aa: CAISEGNGYTF
v_call: TRBV6-5; j_call: TRBJ2-1; cdr3_aa: CASSYAAPSYNEQFF
v_call: TRBV24-1; j_call: TRBJ2-3; cdr3_aa: CATSDFRGPFDTQYF
v_call: TRBV5-1; j_call: TRBJ2-2; cdr3_aa: CASSLLLVGTMTGELFF
v_call: TRBV28; j_call: TRBJ2-1; cdr3_aa: CASSLGTPGRNEQFF
v_call: TRBV5-5; j_call: TRBJ1-4; cdr3_aa: CASSSGPTTNEKLFF
v_call: TRBV18; j_call: TRBJ1-2; cdr3_aa: CASSPTQGHGYTF
v_call: TRBV19; j_call: TRBJ1-5; cdr3_aa: CASSIVGVQHF
v_call: TRBV24-1; j_call: TRBJ2-2; cdr3_aa: CATSREPVGTGELFF
v_call: TRBV20-1; j_call: TRBJ2-5; cdr3_aa: CSAIDIIRPIQETQYF
v_call: TRBV6-1; j_call: TRBJ2-2; cdr3_aa: CASSRTTVTGELFF